Shown below are 20 T cell receptor beta chains from a single sample sequenced in a study of blood T cell repertoires in COVID-19. Libraries were prepared by immunoSEQ multiplex PCR; TCRdb keeps only in-frame clonotypes and omits some of them. The table includes more than 70,000 clones, around nine tenths detected once. The sequenced sample was peripheral blood. The receptor set was obtained from a woman of 80 years or more with acute or convalescent COVID-19.

V is TRBV7-9 and J is TRBJ1-2; tentative D call: TRBD1 (6 bases). The CDR3 extends over 13 amino acids. Germline V lookup: CDR1 SEHNR, CDR2 FQNEAQ (reference sequence). The V gene lost 3 bases and the J gene lost 7 bases, with 12 bases spanning the gap. The chain's CDR3 is CASSFPGASGYTF. CDR3 DNA sequence: TGTGCCAGCAGCTTCCCAGGGGCAAGTGGCTACACCTTC. The variable domain in full, completed from reference TRBV7-9 and TRBJ1-2, reads DTGVSQNPRHKITKRGQNVTFRCDPISEHNRLYWYRQTLGQGPEFLTYFQNEAQLEKSRLLSDRFSAERPKGSFSTLEIQRTEQGDSAMYLCASSFPGASGYTFGSGTRLTVV.

The chain employs TRBV27 and TRBJ2-2, with TRBD1 matching over 7 bases. Per the germline V gene, CDR1 is MNHEY and CDR2 is SMNVEV (reference sequence). V lost 4 bases and J lost 0; bases outside the gene matches: 11. The CDR3 contains 18 residues. CDR3 residues: CASSSLYPGTANTGELFF. For the CDR3, the DNA is TGTGCCAGCAGTTCCCTCTACCCCGGGACAGCGAACACCGGGGAGCTGTTTTTT.

The chain carries TRBV19 and TRBJ2-7; D is possibly TRBD1 (6 bases). Germline V gene sequence: CDR1 LNHDA, CDR2 SQIVND (reference sequence). V dropped 5 bases and J dropped 3 bases, with 14 bases sitting between them. The CDR3 runs to 14 residues. CDR3 loop: CASSVQGRDYEQYF. The CDR3 DNA is TGTGCCAGTAGTGTGCAGGGGAGAGACTACGAGCAGTACTTC.

V and J are TRBV7-3 and TRBJ1-1, with D possibly matching TRBD1 (6 bases). This CDR3 is 13 amino acids long. Germline lookup yields CDR1 SGHTA and CDR2 FQGTGA. V was clipped by 5 bases and J by 1 base, with 8 bases between them. CDR3 protein: CASSRQENTEAFF. The CDR3 DNA follows: TGTGCCAGCAGCCGACAGGAGAACACTGAAGCTTTCTTT.

The chain combines TRBV5-1 with TRBJ1-1; 8 nucleotides align to TRBD1. The CDR3 is made up of 15 amino acids. CDR1 is SGHRS, CDR2 YFSETQ, per germline. After removal of 1 base from V and 6 bases from J, the junction contained 8 bases not matched to a gene. The CDR3 DNA is TGCGCCAGCAGCTTGAAGGGACAGGAGTTGGCTGAAGCTTTCTTT. This gives the protein CASSLKGQELAEAFF.

This chain connects TRBV29-1 to TRBJ2-3, with D perhaps matching TRBD2 (5 bases). The CDR3 has 13 residues. Trimming took 4 bases from V and 4 from J, leaving 12 bases between them. In germline, CDR1 is SQVTM, CDR2 ANQGSEA. CDR3 DNA sequence: TGCAGCGTTGGAACTAGAATGGCAGATACGCAGTATTTT. Translated: CSVGTRMADTQYF.

The rearrangement uses TRBV27 and TRBJ1-6; 8 bases fit TRBD1. This CDR3 has 16 amino acids. With V trimmed by 4 bases and J by 6 bases, 8 bases remained unmatched. Germline assignment: CDR1 MNHEY and CDR2 SMNVEV (reference sequence). This chain's CDR3 is CASSSEQDRANSPLHF. The CDR3 nucleotides read TGTGCCAGCAGTTCAGAACAGGACAGGGCTAATTCACCCCTCCACTTT.

The chain carries TRBV6-5 and TRBJ2-5, with 7 bases fitting TRBD1. Germline assignment: CDR1 MNHEY and CDR2 SVGAGI. The CDR3 totals 14 residues. The V segment lost 3 bases and the J segment 2 bases; nucleotides outside the gene matches: 3. The CDR3 bases are TGTGCCAGCAGTTATTCGACAGGGCAAGAGACCCAGTACTTC. This encodes CASSYSTGQETQYF.

The J gene is TRBJ2-2, the V gene TRBV14; D gene unclear. CDR1 is SGHDN and CDR2 is FVKESK in the germline V gene. V dropped 4 bases and J dropped 3 bases, with 12 bases sitting between them. There are 15 residues in the CDR3. The DNA of the CDR3 is TGTGCCAGCAGCCGTGATCCTAGAGACACCGGGGAGCTGTTTTTT. This encodes CASSRDPRDTGELFF.

J is TRBJ2-7 and V is TRBV28, with TRBD1 identical over 9 bases. The CDR3 totals 15 residues. Trimming removed 6 bases from V and 1 base from J; junction bases left unmatched: 7. The V gene's germline CDR1 is MDHEN and CDR2 SYDVKM. CDR3 region: CASRRTGAKSYEQYF. CDR3 nucleotide sequence: TGTGCCAGCAGACGGACAGGGGCGAAATCCTACGAGCAGTACTTC.

This clone was observed a single time. The junction and the germline gene differ at one end; a read error may be behind it. The CDR3 nucleotides are TGTGCCAGCAGCTTGAGGTTCCCAGGACATTTT. It translates to CASSLRFPGHF. This chain links TRBV5-8 with TRBJ1-1, with a weak D call TRBD1 (5 bases). The CDR3 extends over 11 amino acids. Germline CDR1 is SGHTS and CDR2 is YDEGEE.

J is TRBJ2-6 and V is TRBV7-9, with unresolved D. V lost 5 bases and J lost 0, with 11 bases in between. CDR1 and CDR2 (germline): SEHNR, FQNEAQ (reference sequence). The CDR3 has 16 amino acids. CDR3 sequence reads: CASSQALSSGANVLTF. CDR3 coding DNA: TGTGCCAGCAGCCAGGCGCTTAGCTCTGGGGCCAACGTCCTGACTTTC.

The V and J genes are TRBV2 and TRBJ1-2; D may be TRBD1 (6 bases). This CDR3 has 13 amino acids. Per the germline V gene, CDR1 is SNHLY and CDR2 is FYNNEI. Trimming took off 6 bases at V and 7 bases at J, with 15 bases between the two ends. The CDR3: CASSEQGSGGYTF. The CDR3, as DNA: TGTGCCAGCAGCGAACAGGGCTCGGGTGGCTACACCTTC.

The chain has TRBV11-2 and TRBJ1-3; 8 nucleotides line up with TRBD1. V dropped 4 bases and J dropped 8; count of bases not matched to a gene: 7. Germline lookup yields CDR1 SGHAT and CDR2 FQNNGV. The CDR3 loop spans 14 amino acids. The CDR3 spells CASSSQTGVDTIYF. The DNA of the CDR3 is TGTGCCAGCAGCTCTCAGACAGGGGTGGACACCATATATTTT.

The chain uses TRBV24-1 and TRBJ2-2, with 7 bases matching TRBD1. This CDR3 spans 16 amino acids. The germline V gene encodes CDR1 KGHDR and CDR2 SFDVKD. V dropped 4 bases and J dropped 4; count of bases not matched to a gene: 8. This chain's CDR3 is CATSDQGQRITGELFF. Here the CDR3 DNA reads TGTGCCACCAGTGACCAGGGACAGAGGATCACCGGGGAGCTGTTTTTT.

V is TRBV19 and J is TRBJ2-7, with a possible D match to TRBD1 (5 bases). The CDR3 contains 12 residues. Per germline, CDR1 LNHDA and CDR2 SQIVND (reference sequence). The V gene lost 5 bases and the J gene lost 6 bases, with 11 bases spanning the gap. DNA for the CDR3: TGTGCCAGTAGTCAGGGATCGATCGAGCAGTACTTC. It is translated as CASSQGSIEQYF.

The chain uses TRBV11-3 and TRBJ1-4, with 11 bases lining up with TRBD1. CDR1 and CDR2 (germline): SGHNT, YENEEA. CDR3 length: 16 amino acids. V trimming: 5 bases; J trimming: 0 bases; junction bases outside the gene matches: 2. In DNA, the CDR3 is TGTGCCAGCAGCGCGGGACAGGGGGCAACTAATGAAAAACTGTTTTTT. Translation: CASSAGQGATNEKLFF.

J is TRBJ1-1 and V is TRBV3-1 (or the pseudogene TRBV3-2), with TRBD1 as a possible D gene (6 bases). This CDR3 spans 15 amino acids. Germline lookup yields CDR1 LGHDT and CDR2 YNNKEL (reference sequence). V was pared by 8 bases and J by 1 base, with 17 bases between. The chain's CDR3 is CASAVGGARNTEAFF. CDR3 sequence (DNA): TGTGCCAGCGCAGTAGGGGGGGCTCGGAACACTGAAGCTTTCTTT.

The genes are TRBV9 and TRBJ1-1, with D uncertain. The germline V and J ends were trimmed by 0 bases and 3 bases, with 6 bases remaining between them. This CDR3 comprises 13 residues. Germline assignment: CDR1 SGDLS and CDR2 YYNGEE. CDR3 nucleotide sequence: TGTGCCAGCAGCGTAGCTCCAGACACTGAAGCTTTCTTT. Protein product: CASSVAPDTEAFF.

Here the CDR3 reads CASSPSSQVGNEQFF. CDR3 DNA: TGTGCCAGCAGCCCAAGTTCGCAGGTGGGCAATGAGCAGTTCTTC. The rearrangement links TRBV7-3 to TRBJ2-1, with unresolved D. Trimming took off 5 bases at V and 6 bases at J, with 17 bases between the two ends. The germline V gene has CDR1 SGHTA and CDR2 FQGTGA. The CDR3 spans 15 residues.